The clone carrying this T cell receptor (beta chain) was recorded a few times. What it binds is unknown. The record originates from a study of shared clonotypes between healthy human individuals. Study outcomes and limitations: In having few donors, the study represented limited genetic and exposure-history diversity. Clonotypes not shared had lower generation probabilities than those common to all four donors.

Sequencing was performed with immunoSEQ multiplex PCR; in TCRdb, only in-frame clones are kept and a portion is missing. In the table there are 150,000 to 200,000 clones, over 85% of which are singletons. The CDR3 consists of 15 residues. V shed 0 bases and J shed 0 bases, with 9 bases lying between them. The V gene's germline CDR1 is MNHEY and CDR2 SVGAGI. The chain links TRBV6-5 to TRBJ2-7; D is uncertain. The specimen was naive CD4+ T cells sorted from blood. Subset reported: CD45RA+ positively selected. The receptor's source is a woman between 25 and 40 years old in good health. Here the CDR3 reads CASSYSILSSYEQYF. The CDR3 coding sequence is TGTGCCAGCAGTTACTCGATTCTGAGCTCCTACGAGCAGTACTTC.